This TCR beta chain was sequenced for a study of blood T cell repertoires in COVID-19 (TCRdb year 2020). Study-wide context: The collaborator samples originated in the United States, Italy and Spain and spanned the acute and convalescent phases of COVID-19. The material from the prospective study consisted of cDNA or gDNA derived from T cells, B-cell-depleted T cells, or PBMCs. Subjects who had been exposed to COVID-19, were actively infected with it, or had recovered from it provided the deeply sampled blood TCRbeta repertoires that made up the dataset. The repertoires were released in a freely available public database meant as a resource for research on the immune response to SARS-CoV-2. Samples were obtained from the ongoing ImmuneRACE study (first 160 participants) and from roughly 1,300 subjects provided by 6 global collaborators. The sample metadata nearly always contained a de-identified subject ID, COVID-19 status, age in years and sex. Where available, HLA class I and class II types were obtained from metadata supplied by the sample provider rather than from assay-based typing. Points the paper makes about the study in general: Clinical and demographic metadata were provided uncurated, with the amount varying by source and participant.

The immunoSEQ Assay, a bias-controlled multiplex PCR, was used to amplify TCRbeta CDR3 regions from genomic DNA. Per the original workflow: Within the assay, amplification of reference gene primers was used to estimate how many nucleated cells each sample contained. To quantify the absolute abundance of each unique TCRbeta CDR3 rearrangement, sequence reads were collapsed and filtered. Productive Simpson clonality was computed per sample as the square root of Simpson's diversity index over productive rearrangements. In its TCRdb copy, this immuneACCESS table keeps in-frame sequences only and misses some clones. Where compared with another copy, unresolved V genes explain less than half of these, and the others have no known cause. V and J calls and clone size follow that table, whereas D and trimming were derived from the DNA. This sample holds 300,000 to 350,000 clones; about nine tenths were observed only once. The ten biggest clones cover 2% to 3% of the sample.

Each collaborating institution followed its own protocols to collect whole blood in K2EDTA tubes. For TCRbeta analysis, collaborator samples were shipped as frozen whole blood, as isolated PBMCs, or as DNA extracted from either sample type. CDR1 and CDR2, per the germline V gene (reference sequence), are LNHNV and YYDKDF. The junction shows trimming of 0 bases on V and 0 bases on J, plus 5 bases between the germline ends. From cysteine to phenylalanine, the CDR3 is 15 amino acids long. The entry retains the CDR3 DNA only, 45 bases that are in frame from base 1. This clone occurred a few times. Its antigen is unknown. Per-base quality was not reported, and no clone a single base away is much larger than it.

The specimen was peripheral blood. The V and J segments used are TRBV15 and TRBJ1-4, with no reliable assignment of the D segment. The sequence was collected from a man between 18 and 29 years old with active or convalescent COVID-19. The CDR3: CATSRDRATNEKLFF. The DNA is TGTGCCACCAGCAGAGATCGAGCAACTAATGAAAAACTGTTTTTT.